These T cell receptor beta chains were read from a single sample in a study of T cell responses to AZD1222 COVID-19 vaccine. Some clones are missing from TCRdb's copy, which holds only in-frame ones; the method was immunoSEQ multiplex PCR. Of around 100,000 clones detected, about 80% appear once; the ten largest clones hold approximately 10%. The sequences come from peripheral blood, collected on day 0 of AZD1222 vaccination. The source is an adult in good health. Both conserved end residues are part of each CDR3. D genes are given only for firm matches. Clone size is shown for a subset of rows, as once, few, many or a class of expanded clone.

CDR3 DNA: TGTGCCAGCTCACCACGGCCAAGCGTCCGTCGAGGGGAAAAACTGTTTTTT
CDR3 protein: CASSPRPSVRRGEKLFF
J gene: TRBJ1-4
clone size: NA
V gene: TRBV18
D gene: NA

CDR3 DNA: TGTGCCAGGTTGTATGGCTACACCTTC
CDR3 protein: CARLYGYTF
J gene: TRBJ1-2
clone size: NA
V gene: TRBV28
D gene: NA

CDR3 DNA: TGTGCCAGCAGCTTAGAAGGTCTGGGGATACCCACCTACGAGCAGTACTTC
CDR3 protein: CASSLEGLGIPTYEQYF
J gene: TRBJ2-7
clone size: NA
V gene: TRBV11-2
D gene: NA

CDR3 DNA: TGTGCCAGCAGTTCCGTGTGGGGCCGGGAGCTGTTTTTT
CDR3 protein: CASSSVWGRELFF
J gene: TRBJ2-2
clone size: NA
V gene: TRBV6-5
D gene: NA

CDR3 DNA: TGTGCCACCAGCAGCGGTAGGACAAGACTGCGCACAGATACGCAGTATTTT
CDR3 protein: CATSSGRTRLRTDTQYF
J gene: TRBJ2-3
clone size: NA
V gene: TRBV15
D gene: NA

CDR3 DNA: TGTGCCAGCAGCCCCCGGGTCGAGAACACTGAAGCTTTCTTT
CDR3 protein: CASSPRVENTEAFF
J gene: TRBJ1-1
clone size: few
V gene: TRBV4-2
D gene: NA

CDR3 DNA: TGTGCCAGCAGTTGGGACAGGAACTATGGCTACACCTTC
CDR3 protein: CASSWDRNYGYTF
J gene: TRBJ1-2
clone size: NA
V gene: TRBV6-2/TRBV6-3
D gene: TRBD1

CDR3 DNA: TGCAGTGCTAGTTCGGGAGGCACTGAAGCTTTCTTT
CDR3 protein: CSASSGGTEAFF
J gene: TRBJ1-1
clone size: NA
V gene: TRBV20-1
D gene: NA

CDR3 DNA: TGTGCCAGCAGCCTAAGTAGGGGAAGAGAGACCCAGTACTTC
CDR3 protein: CASSLSRGRETQYF
J gene: TRBJ2-5
clone size: NA
V gene: TRBV7-8
D gene: NA

CDR3 DNA: TGTGCCAGCAGTTTGGCTAGCGGGAGGCCCTCTGGGGCCAACGTCCTGACTTTC
CDR3 protein: CASSLASGRPSGANVLTF
J gene: TRBJ2-6
clone size: NA
V gene: TRBV27
D gene: TRBD2

CDR3 DNA: TGTGCCAGCAGCCGGGACTACTCCTACAATGAGCAGTTCTTC
CDR3 protein: CASSRDYSYNEQFF
J gene: TRBJ2-1
clone size: NA
V gene: TRBV7-3
D gene: TRBD2

CDR3 DNA: TGCGCCAGCAGCGACAGCCCAAGTTACAATGAGCAGTTCTTC
CDR3 protein: CASSDSPSYNEQFF
J gene: TRBJ2-1
clone size: NA
V gene: TRBV5-1
D gene: NA

CDR3 DNA: TGTGCCAGCCAGACCCTAGGCACAGATACGCAGTATTTT
CDR3 protein: CASQTLGTDTQYF
J gene: TRBJ2-3
clone size: NA
V gene: TRBV28
D gene: NA

CDR3 DNA: TGTGCCACCAGCAGAGAAGAGACAGATACGCAGTATTTT
CDR3 protein: CATSREETDTQYF
J gene: TRBJ2-3
clone size: few
V gene: TRBV15
D gene: NA

CDR3 DNA: TGTGCCAGCAGTTACTCGGGACAGCTCTACGAGCAGTACTTC
CDR3 protein: CASSYSGQLYEQYF
J gene: TRBJ2-7
clone size: NA
V gene: TRBV6-7
D gene: TRBD1

CDR3 DNA: TGTGCCAGCTCAGGGGGCAGGGACACTGAAGCTTTCTTT
CDR3 protein: CASSGGRDTEAFF
J gene: TRBJ1-1
clone size: NA
V gene: TRBV18
D gene: NA

CDR3 DNA: TGTGCCAGCTTCCCGGGACAGGGGCCGGGGGTGCGAAACACCATATATTTT
CDR3 protein: CASFPGQGPGVRNTIYF
J gene: TRBJ1-3
clone size: NA
V gene: TRBV7-3
D gene: TRBD1

CDR3 DNA: TGTGCCAGCAGTGAACAGGGCAGGAGCTATGGCTACACCTTC
CDR3 protein: CASSEQGRSYGYTF
J gene: TRBJ1-2
clone size: NA
V gene: TRBV28
D gene: NA

CDR3 DNA: TGTGCCAGCAGTTCAGCAGGGACCGAAGACGATACGCAGTATTTT
CDR3 protein: CASSSAGTEDDTQYF
J gene: TRBJ2-3
clone size: NA
V gene: TRBV28
D gene: NA

CDR3 DNA: TGTGCCAGCTCGCCCGGGGCGCAATCCTACAATGAGCAGTTCTTC
CDR3 protein: CASSPGAQSYNEQFF
J gene: TRBJ2-1
clone size: NA
V gene: TRBV7-9
D gene: NA

CDR3 DNA: TGTGCCAGTGTCCCCGCAGACAGTTCTTATCAGCCCCAGCATTTT
CDR3 protein: CASVPADSSYQPQHF
J gene: TRBJ1-5
clone size: NA
V gene: TRBV28
D gene: NA

CDR3 DNA: TGTGCCAGCAGCGCCCGGGGGGGTCGGGAGACCCAGTACTTC
CDR3 protein: CASSARGGRETQYF
J gene: TRBJ2-5
clone size: few
V gene: TRBV9
D gene: TRBD2

CDR3 DNA: TGTGCCAGCAGTGAGGGGAATTCCTACGAGCAGTACTTC
CDR3 protein: CASSEGNSYEQYF
J gene: TRBJ2-7
clone size: NA
V gene: TRBV2
D gene: NA

CDR3 DNA: TGCGCCAGCAGCTTAGGAGGAACAGATACGCAGTATTTT
CDR3 protein: CASSLGGTDTQYF
J gene: TRBJ2-3
clone size: NA
V gene: TRBV5-1
D gene: NA

CDR3 DNA: TGTGCCAGCAGCTCCCGGACTAGCGGGAGGGCTGGGGAGCAGTACTTC
CDR3 protein: CASSSRTSGRAGEQYF
J gene: TRBJ2-7
clone size: NA
V gene: TRBV7-8
D gene: TRBD2

CDR3 DNA: TGTGCCAGCAGTACTGCCCTCGCGCAGTACTTC
CDR3 protein: CASSTALAQYF
J gene: TRBJ2-7
clone size: NA
V gene: TRBV12-3/TRBV12-4
D gene: NA

CDR3 DNA: TGTGCCAGCAGTGAAGACCCTAATTCACCCCTCCACTTT
CDR3 protein: CASSEDPNSPLHF
J gene: TRBJ1-6
clone size: NA
V gene: TRBV6-1
D gene: NA

CDR3 DNA: TGCAGTGCTAGTAGGGCAGGGGTTAACTATGGCTACACCTTC
CDR3 protein: CSASRAGVNYGYTF
J gene: TRBJ1-2
clone size: NA
V gene: TRBV20-1
D gene: NA

CDR3 DNA: TGTGCCAGCAGCCTTAGCGGGTATAGCAATCAGCCCCAGCATTTT
CDR3 protein: CASSLSGYSNQPQHF
J gene: TRBJ1-5
clone size: NA
V gene: TRBV5-6
D gene: NA

CDR3 DNA: TGTGCCAGCAGCCAATCCCAGGGCCATCAGCCCCAGCATTTT
CDR3 protein: CASSQSQGHQPQHF
J gene: TRBJ1-5
clone size: NA
V gene: TRBV16
D gene: NA

CDR3 DNA: TGTGCCAGCTCACCACAGCAATCAACTGGAAACACCATATATTTT
CDR3 protein: CASSPQQSTGNTIYF
J gene: TRBJ1-3
clone size: NA
V gene: TRBV18
D gene: NA

CDR3 DNA: TGTGCCAGCAGTTTAACAGGACTGGTAGGCTATGGCTACACCTTC
CDR3 protein: CASSLTGLVGYGYTF
J gene: TRBJ1-2
clone size: NA
V gene: TRBV28
D gene: NA

CDR3 DNA: TGTGCCAGTAGTACCCCAGAGGGCAGGGGGGACCGGGCTTTCTTT
CDR3 protein: CASSTPEGRGDRAFF
J gene: TRBJ1-1
clone size: NA
V gene: TRBV19
D gene: TRBD1

CDR3 DNA: TGTGCCAGCAGTTGGGGGCTAGGTAATGAAAAACTGTTTTTT
CDR3 protein: CASSWGLGNEKLFF
J gene: TRBJ1-4
clone size: NA
V gene: TRBV28
D gene: NA

CDR3 DNA: TGCGCCAGCAGCTTGGGACTAGCGGGAGCCAATGAGCAGTTCTTC
CDR3 protein: CASSLGLAGANEQFF
J gene: TRBJ2-1
clone size: NA
V gene: TRBV5-1
D gene: TRBD2

CDR3 DNA: TGTGCCAGCAGTTTCGAGGGGAACACTGAAGCTTTCTTT
CDR3 protein: CASSFEGNTEAFF
J gene: TRBJ1-1
clone size: NA
V gene: TRBV6-5
D gene: NA

CDR3 DNA: TGTGCCAGCAGATTAAATGGGATGGACTATGGCTACACCTTC
CDR3 protein: CASRLNGMDYGYTF
J gene: TRBJ1-2
clone size: NA
V gene: TRBV6-5
D gene: NA

CDR3 DNA: TGTGCCAGCAAACAGGGAGGGTCCAACGTCCTGACTTTC
CDR3 protein: CASKQGGSNVLTF
J gene: TRBJ2-6
clone size: NA
V gene: TRBV28
D gene: NA

CDR3 DNA: TGTGCCAGCAGCCAACTCACCGGGGACAGGGGTGGACCTGGGGCCAACGTCCTGACTTTC
CDR3 protein: CASSQLTGDRGGPGANVLTF
J gene: TRBJ2-6
clone size: NA
V gene: TRBV14
D gene: TRBD1

CDR3 DNA: TGTGCCAGCACCGGGGTAAGCACCGGGGAGCTGTTTTTT
CDR3 protein: CASTGVSTGELFF
J gene: TRBJ2-2
clone size: NA
V gene: TRBV3-1/TRBV3-2
D gene: NA

CDR3 DNA: TGTGCCAGCTCAGGGGGGGGGCGGTATCAGCCCCAGCATTTT
CDR3 protein: CASSGGGRYQPQHF
J gene: TRBJ1-5
clone size: NA
V gene: TRBV18
D gene: NA

CDR3 DNA: TGTGCCAGCAGTTTATGGGGCAGGGGGTCCTACGAGCAGTACTTC
CDR3 protein: CASSLWGRGSYEQYF
J gene: TRBJ2-7
clone size: NA
V gene: TRBV28
D gene: TRBD1

CDR3 DNA: TGTGCCAGCAGCGACCCGGGAGCGGGAGCGGGAGATACGCAGTATTTT
CDR3 protein: CASSDPGAGAGDTQYF
J gene: TRBJ2-3
clone size: few
V gene: TRBV9
D gene: TRBD2

CDR3 DNA: TGTGCCAGCAGCTCGGGGGGGACAGGCCCTAACTATGGCTACACCTTC
CDR3 protein: CASSSGGTGPNYGYTF
J gene: TRBJ1-2
clone size: NA
V gene: TRBV7-2
D gene: TRBD1

CDR3 DNA: TGTGCCAGCTCACCACCGCTGGAGACCCAGTACTTC
CDR3 protein: CASSPPLETQYF
J gene: TRBJ2-5
clone size: NA
V gene: TRBV18
D gene: NA

CDR3 DNA: TGTGCCAGCAGTGGGGAGGGTGTTGGAAACACCATATATTTT
CDR3 protein: CASSGEGVGNTIYF
J gene: TRBJ1-3
clone size: NA
V gene: TRBV28
D gene: NA

CDR3 DNA: TGTGCCAGCAGCACGACTAGCGTAGCGAACACCGGGGAGCTGTTTTTT
CDR3 protein: CASSTTSVANTGELFF
J gene: TRBJ2-2
clone size: NA
V gene: TRBV7-9
D gene: TRBD2

CDR3 DNA: TGCGCCAGCACCGGAATGGGGGGTCCCCAAGAGACCCAGTACTTC
CDR3 protein: CASTGMGGPQETQYF
J gene: TRBJ2-5
clone size: NA
V gene: TRBV5-1
D gene: NA

CDR3 DNA: TGTGCCAGCAGCTTAGGGGACAGCCAGCCCCAGCATTTT
CDR3 protein: CASSLGDSQPQHF
J gene: TRBJ1-5
clone size: NA
V gene: TRBV7-9
D gene: TRBD1

CDR3 DNA: TGTGCCAGCAGCCGTTTCAGGGATTCCACTGAAGCTTTCTTT
CDR3 protein: CASSRFRDSTEAFF
J gene: TRBJ1-1
clone size: NA
V gene: TRBV3-1/TRBV3-2
D gene: NA

CDR3 DNA: TGTGCCAGCAGTTACTCGATATCAGTCCGGGGAACTGAAGCTTTCTTT
CDR3 protein: CASSYSISVRGTEAFF
J gene: TRBJ1-1
clone size: NA
V gene: TRBV6-6
D gene: NA

CDR3 DNA: TGTGCCAGCAGCTCGAGGGAGGATCAGCCCCAGCATTTT
CDR3 protein: CASSSREDQPQHF
J gene: TRBJ1-5
clone size: NA
V gene: TRBV6-5
D gene: NA

CDR3 DNA: TGTGCCAGCAGCTCGCTATCTGGACAGGATTCGAATGAGCAGTTCTTC
CDR3 protein: CASSSLSGQDSNEQFF
J gene: TRBJ2-1
clone size: NA
V gene: TRBV11-3
D gene: TRBD1

CDR3 DNA: TGTGCCAGCTCGACAGGGGAAGAATCACCCCTCCACTTT
CDR3 protein: CASSTGEESPLHF
J gene: TRBJ1-6
clone size: once
V gene: TRBV18
D gene: TRBD1

CDR3 DNA: TGTGCCAGCAGCGAGGTGGGGAGCACAGATACGCAGTATTTT
CDR3 protein: CASSEVGSTDTQYF
J gene: TRBJ2-3
clone size: NA
V gene: TRBV9
D gene: NA